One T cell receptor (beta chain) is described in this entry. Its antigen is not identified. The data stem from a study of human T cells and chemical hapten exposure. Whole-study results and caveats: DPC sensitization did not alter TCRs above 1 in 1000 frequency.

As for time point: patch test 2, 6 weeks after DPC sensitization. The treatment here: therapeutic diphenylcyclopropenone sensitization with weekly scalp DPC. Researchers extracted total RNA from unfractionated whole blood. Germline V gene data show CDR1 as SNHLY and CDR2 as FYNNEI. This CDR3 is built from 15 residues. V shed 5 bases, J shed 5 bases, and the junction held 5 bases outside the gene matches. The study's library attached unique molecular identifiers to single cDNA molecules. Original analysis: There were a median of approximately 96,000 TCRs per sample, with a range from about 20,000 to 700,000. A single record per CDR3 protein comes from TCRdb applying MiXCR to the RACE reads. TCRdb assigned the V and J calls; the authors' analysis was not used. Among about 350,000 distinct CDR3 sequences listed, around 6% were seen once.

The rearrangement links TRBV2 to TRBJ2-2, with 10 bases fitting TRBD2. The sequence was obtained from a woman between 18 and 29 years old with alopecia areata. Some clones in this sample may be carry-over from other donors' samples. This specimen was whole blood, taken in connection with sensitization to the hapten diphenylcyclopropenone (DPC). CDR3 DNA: TGTGCCAGCAGTACCGGGACTAGCGTAACCGGGGAGCTGTTTTTT. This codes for CASSTGTSVTGELFF.